Each of the 7 T cell receptor beta chains below was sequenced from the same sample in a study of blood T cell repertoires in COVID-19. The table came from immunoSEQ multiplex PCR; TCRdb's copy has only in-frame clones and leaves some out. Among almost 400,000 clones listed, about 90% were seen once. Material for sequencing was PBMCs or T cells enriched from blood (not recorded which). Receptor source: a young woman who had recovered from COVID-19.

V is TRBV4-3 and J is TRBJ2-1; 11 nucleotides align to TRBD2. Trimming took 1 base from V and 5 from J; bases not matched to a gene: 1. CDR1 LGHNA and CDR2 YSLEER come from the germline V gene. The CDR3 loop spans 15 amino acids. The CDR3 nucleotides are TGCGCCAGCAGCCAAGGACTAGCGGGAAACAATGAGCAGTTCTTC. Its protein is CASSQGLAGNNEQFF.

A few counts support this clone. The chain couples TRBV27 to TRBJ1-6, with 8 bases fitting TRBD1. Trimming took 6 bases from V and 9 from J; bases not matched to a gene: 10. The CDR3 length is 15 residues. Germline V gives CDR1 MNHEY, CDR2 SMNVEV (reference sequence). The CDR3 protein is CASRRSGGRGSPLHF. Here the CDR3 DNA reads TGTGCCAGCAGACGTTCAGGGGGCCGAGGTTCACCCCTCCACTTT.

The CDR3 is CATSDPNLSAFRTDTQYF. In nucleotides, the CDR3 is TGTGCCACCAGTGACCCTAACCTAAGCGCGTTCCGCACAGATACGCAGTATTTT. This chain joins TRBV24-1 and TRBJ2-3; D gene ambiguous. The germline V and J ends were trimmed by 4 bases and 1 base, with 20 bases remaining between them. The length of the CDR3 is 18 residues. Germline CDR1 is KGHDR and CDR2 is SFDVKD.

The chain links TRBV12-5 to TRBJ2-1; 8 bases align to TRBD2. The length of the CDR3 is 17 residues. CDR1 is LGHNT and CDR2 is FRNRAP in the germline V gene. The V and J ends lost 6 bases and 4 bases, in that order; junction bases with no gene match: 14. This CDR3 reads CASGTLRGSGGYNEQFF. CDR3 sequence (DNA): TGTGCTAGTGGCACCCTACGGGGGAGCGGGGGATACAATGAGCAGTTCTTC.

The V gene is TRBV24-1, the J gene TRBJ1-5, with a tentative D call TRBD1 (6 bases). The CDR3 is 16 amino acids. Trimming pared 7 bases from V and 4 bases from J, leaving 19 bases between. Germline values: CDR1 KGHDR, CDR2 SFDVKD. The CDR3 DNA reads TGTGCCACCAGCCCCCGGGGAGGGGGAAGGAATCAGCCCCAGCATTTT. This translates into CATSPRGGGRNQPQHF.

The chain links TRBV30 to TRBJ1-5, with 7 bases aligning to TRBD1. CDR1 and CDR2 from the germline V gene are GTSNPN and SVGIG (reference sequence). J was trimmed by 8 bases and V by 3 bases; bases with no gene match: 7. The CDR3 contains 13 residues. CDR3 nucleotide sequence: TGTGCCTGGAGCGCCGACAGGGTAAAGCCCCAGCATTTT. Protein product: CAWSADRVKPQHF.

The genes are TRBV15 and TRBJ1-2; TRBD1 matches 7 bases. Germline CDR1 reads LNHNV; CDR2 reads YYDKDF (reference sequence). This CDR3 spans 15 amino acids. The V segment lost 1 base and the J segment 5 bases; nucleotides outside the gene matches: 7. The CDR3 loop is CATSRGDRVGYGYTF. In DNA, the CDR3 is TGTGCCACCAGCAGAGGTGACAGGGTGGGGTATGGCTACACCTTC.